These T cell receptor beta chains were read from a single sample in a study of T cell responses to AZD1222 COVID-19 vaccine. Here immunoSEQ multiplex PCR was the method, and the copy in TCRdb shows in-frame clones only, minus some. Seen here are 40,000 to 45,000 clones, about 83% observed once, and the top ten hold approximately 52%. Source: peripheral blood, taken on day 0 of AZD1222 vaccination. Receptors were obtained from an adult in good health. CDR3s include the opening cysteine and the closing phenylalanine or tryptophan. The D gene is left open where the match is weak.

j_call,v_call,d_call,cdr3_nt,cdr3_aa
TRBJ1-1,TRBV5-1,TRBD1,TGCGCCAGCAGCTCGCCGACAGGGACCCCTGAAGCTTTCTTT,CASSSPTGTPEAFF
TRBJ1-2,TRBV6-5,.,TGTGCCAGCAGGGCGGGGTTACTTCCTTATGGCTACACCTTC,CASRAGLLPYGYTF
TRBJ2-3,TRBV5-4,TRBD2,TGTGCCAGCAGCTCGCCAGGGGGACTAGCGGGCACAGATACGCAGTATTTT,CASSSPGGLAGTDTQYF
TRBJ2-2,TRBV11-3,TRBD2,TGTGCCAGCAGCCCGCACCGACTAGCGGAAAACACCGGGGAGCTGTTTTTT,CASSPHRLAENTGELFF
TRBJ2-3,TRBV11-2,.,TGTGCCAGCAGAAACCAAGGGGGAGAGGCAGATACGCAGTATTTT,CASRNQGGEADTQYF
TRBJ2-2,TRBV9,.,TGTGCCAGCAATCAGGGCGGGACGAACACCGGGGAGCTGTTTTTT,CASNQGGTNTGELFF
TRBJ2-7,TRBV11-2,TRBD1,TGTGCCAGCAGCTTAGAAGGGGGACAGGGGCCCTTTTTCCAGTACTTC,CASSLEGGQGPFFQYF
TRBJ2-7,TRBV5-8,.,TGTGCCAGCAGCTTGGAAGGGGGGTTCCAGGTCTACGAGCAGTACTTC,CASSLEGGFQVYEQYF
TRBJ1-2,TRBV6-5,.,TGTGCCAGCAGTTACACTAGGTTTGAGAGCTACACCTTC,CASSYTRFESYTF
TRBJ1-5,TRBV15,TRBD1,TGTGCCACCAGGGGACAGGCCAGCAATCAGCCCCAGCATTTT,CATRGQASNQPQHF
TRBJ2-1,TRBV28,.,TGTGCCAGCAGTTTAAGGGTCAATGAGCAGTTCTTC,CASSLRVNEQFF
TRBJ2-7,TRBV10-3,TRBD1,TGTGCCATCAGTGAGTCGACAGGGCCCTACGAGCAGTACTTC,CAISESTGPYEQYF
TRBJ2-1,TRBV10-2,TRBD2,TGCGCCAGCAGTGAATGGGGGGGCTCCTACAATGAGCAGTTCTTC,CASSEWGGSYNEQFF
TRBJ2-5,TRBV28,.,TGTGCCAGCACCTCTCCCAGGGTGGGCGCAGAGACCCAGTACTTC,CASTSPRVGAETQYF
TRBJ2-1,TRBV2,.,TGTGCCAGCAGTGATCGGTCCAATGAGCAGTTCTTC,CASSDRSNEQFF
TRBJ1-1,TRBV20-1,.,TGCAGTGCTAGAGATGGAGCTTTCTTT,CSARDGAFF
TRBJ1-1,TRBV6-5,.,TGTGCCAGCACCCCGAGGGGCCCTGAAGCTTTCTTT,CASTPRGPEAFF
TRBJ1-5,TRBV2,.,TGTGCCAGCAGGAAGACAGGCAATCAGCCCCAGCATTTT,CASRKTGNQPQHF